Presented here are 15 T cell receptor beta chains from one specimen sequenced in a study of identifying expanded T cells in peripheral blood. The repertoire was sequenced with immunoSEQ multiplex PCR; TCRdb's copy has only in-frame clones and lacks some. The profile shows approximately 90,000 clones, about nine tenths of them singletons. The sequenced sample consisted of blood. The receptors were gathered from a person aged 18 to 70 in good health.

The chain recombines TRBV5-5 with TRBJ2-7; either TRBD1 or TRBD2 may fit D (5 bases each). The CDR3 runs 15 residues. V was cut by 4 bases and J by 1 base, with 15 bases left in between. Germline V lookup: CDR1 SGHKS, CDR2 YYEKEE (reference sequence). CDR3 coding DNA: TGTGCCAGCAGCCAAGATAGGGGCGGGTCCTACGAGCAGTACTTC. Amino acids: CASSQDRGGSYEQYF.

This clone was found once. The CDR3 nucleotides read TGTGCCAGCAGCCCTGGGAGGGGTATGGGAGAAAAACTGTTTTTT. Translating gives CASSPGRGMGEKLFF. This rearrangement joins TRBV13 to TRBJ1-4, with D perhaps matching TRBD1 (5 bases). The CDR3 sequence is 15 residues long. Germline CDR1 reads PRHDT; CDR2 reads FYEKMQ (reference sequence). V was pared by 5 bases and J by 8 bases, with 18 bases between. Looking up the rest from reference TRBV13 and TRBJ1-4 gives the full variable domain: AAGVIQSPRHLIKEKRETATLKCYPIPRHDTVYWYQQGPGQDPQFLISFYEKMQSDKGSIPDRFSAQQFSDYHSELNMSSLELGDSALYFCASSPGRGMGEKLFFGSGTQLSVL.

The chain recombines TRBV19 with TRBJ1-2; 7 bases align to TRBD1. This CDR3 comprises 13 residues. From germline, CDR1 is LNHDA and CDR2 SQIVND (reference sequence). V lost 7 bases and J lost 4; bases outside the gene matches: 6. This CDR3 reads CASKVTGTYGYTF. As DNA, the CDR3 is TGTGCCAGTAAGGTGACAGGGACCTATGGCTACACCTTC.

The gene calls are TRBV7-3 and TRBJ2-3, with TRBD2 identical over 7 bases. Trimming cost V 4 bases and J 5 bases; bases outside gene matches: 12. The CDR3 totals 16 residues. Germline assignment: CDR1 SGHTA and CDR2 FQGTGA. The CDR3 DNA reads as TGTGCCAGCAGCTCCTCGGGACGGGGGGAGATAGATACGCAGTATTTT. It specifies CASSSSGRGEIDTQYF. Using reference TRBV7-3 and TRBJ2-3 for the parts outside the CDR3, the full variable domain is GAGVSQTPSNKVTEKGKYVELRCDPISGHTALYWYRQSLGQGPEFLIYFQGTGAADDSGLPNDRFFAVRPEGSVSTLKIQRTERGDSAVYLCASSSSGRGEIDTQYFGPGTRLTVL.

The CDR3 sequence: CASSLLRVGTDEQYF. CDR3 nucleotide sequence: TGTGCCAGCAGTTTATTAAGGGTGGGCACGGACGAGCAGTACTTC. The rearrangement links TRBV28 to TRBJ2-7; D remains ambiguous. CDR1 is MDHEN, CDR2 SYDVKM, per germline. The CDR3 length is 15 residues. V was shortened by 1 base and J by 5 bases, with 15 bases between the two germline ends.

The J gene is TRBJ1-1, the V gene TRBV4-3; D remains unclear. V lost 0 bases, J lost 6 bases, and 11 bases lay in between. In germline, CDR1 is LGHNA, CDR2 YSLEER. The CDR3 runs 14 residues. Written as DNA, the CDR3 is TGCGCCAGCAGCCAAGAAATTTTCCAGGCTGAAGCTTTCTTT. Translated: CASSQEIFQAEAFF.

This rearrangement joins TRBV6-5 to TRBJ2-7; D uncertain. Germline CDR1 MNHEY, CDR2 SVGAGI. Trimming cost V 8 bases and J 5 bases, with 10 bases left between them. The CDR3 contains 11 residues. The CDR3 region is CASVGNDEQYF. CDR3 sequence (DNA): TGTGCCAGCGTGGGGAATGACGAGCAGTACTTC.

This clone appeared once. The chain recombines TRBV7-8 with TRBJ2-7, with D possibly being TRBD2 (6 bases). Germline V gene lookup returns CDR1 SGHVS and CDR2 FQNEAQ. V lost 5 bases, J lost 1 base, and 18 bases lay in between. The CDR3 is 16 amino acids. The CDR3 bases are TGTGCCAGCAGCCTGGAGACCGGGACTCCGTCCTACGAGCAGTACTTC. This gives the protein CASSLETGTPSYEQYF.

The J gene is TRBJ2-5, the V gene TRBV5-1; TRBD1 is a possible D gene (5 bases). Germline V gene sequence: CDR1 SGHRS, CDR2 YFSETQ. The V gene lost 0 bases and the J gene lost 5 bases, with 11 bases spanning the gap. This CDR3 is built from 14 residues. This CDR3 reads CASSLAAGMETQYF. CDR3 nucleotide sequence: TGCGCCAGCAGCTTGGCGGCAGGGATGGAGACCCAGTACTTC.

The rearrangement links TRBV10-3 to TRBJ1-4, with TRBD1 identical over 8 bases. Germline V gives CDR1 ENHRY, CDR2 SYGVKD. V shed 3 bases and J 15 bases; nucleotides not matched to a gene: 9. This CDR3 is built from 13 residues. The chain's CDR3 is CAISEVWDRTLFF. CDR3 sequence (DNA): TGTGCCATCAGTGAAGTGTGGGACAGGACCTTGTTTTTT.

The CDR3 region has the DNA TGTGCCAGCGGAGGGGACACCGGGGAGCTGTTTTTT. Translating gives CASGGDTGELFF. V gene TRBV27 combines with J gene TRBJ2-2; TRBD2 is a possible D gene (6 bases). Germline V gives CDR1 MNHEY, CDR2 SMNVEV (reference sequence). V lost 8 bases to trimming and J lost 3 bases, with 7 bases between them. The CDR3 length is 12 residues.

CDR3 protein: CSVLTRGAGGEARQDEQYF. CDR3 sequence (DNA): TGCAGCGTCCTCACGCGGGGGGCAGGGGGCGAGGCACGCCAGGACGAGCAGTACTTC. The chain combines TRBV29-1 with TRBJ2-7, with D perhaps given as TRBD1 or TRBD2 (8 bases each). CDR3 length: 19 amino acids. Germline CDR1 and CDR2: SQVTM and ANQGSEA. Trimming removed 6 bases at V and 5 bases at J, with 35 bases between.

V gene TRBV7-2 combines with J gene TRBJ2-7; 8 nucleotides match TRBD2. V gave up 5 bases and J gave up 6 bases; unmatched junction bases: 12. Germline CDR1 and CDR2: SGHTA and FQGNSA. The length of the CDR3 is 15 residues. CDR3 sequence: CASSVLAGTSGEQYF. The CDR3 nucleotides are TGTGCCAGCAGCGTCCTTGCCGGGACTAGTGGCGAGCAGTACTTC.

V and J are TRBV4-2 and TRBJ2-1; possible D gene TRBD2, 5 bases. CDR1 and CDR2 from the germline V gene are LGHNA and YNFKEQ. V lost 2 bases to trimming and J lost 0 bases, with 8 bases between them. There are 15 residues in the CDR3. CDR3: CASSQLASSYNEQFF. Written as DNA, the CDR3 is TGTGCCAGCAGCCAACTAGCAAGCTCCTACAATGAGCAGTTCTTC.

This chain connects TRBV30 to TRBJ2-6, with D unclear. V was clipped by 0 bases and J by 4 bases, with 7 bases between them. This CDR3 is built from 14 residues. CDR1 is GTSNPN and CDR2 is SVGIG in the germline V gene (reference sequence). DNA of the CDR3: TGTGCCTGGAGTGTAACTCCCGGGGCCAACGTCCTGACTTTC. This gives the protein CAWSVTPGANVLTF.